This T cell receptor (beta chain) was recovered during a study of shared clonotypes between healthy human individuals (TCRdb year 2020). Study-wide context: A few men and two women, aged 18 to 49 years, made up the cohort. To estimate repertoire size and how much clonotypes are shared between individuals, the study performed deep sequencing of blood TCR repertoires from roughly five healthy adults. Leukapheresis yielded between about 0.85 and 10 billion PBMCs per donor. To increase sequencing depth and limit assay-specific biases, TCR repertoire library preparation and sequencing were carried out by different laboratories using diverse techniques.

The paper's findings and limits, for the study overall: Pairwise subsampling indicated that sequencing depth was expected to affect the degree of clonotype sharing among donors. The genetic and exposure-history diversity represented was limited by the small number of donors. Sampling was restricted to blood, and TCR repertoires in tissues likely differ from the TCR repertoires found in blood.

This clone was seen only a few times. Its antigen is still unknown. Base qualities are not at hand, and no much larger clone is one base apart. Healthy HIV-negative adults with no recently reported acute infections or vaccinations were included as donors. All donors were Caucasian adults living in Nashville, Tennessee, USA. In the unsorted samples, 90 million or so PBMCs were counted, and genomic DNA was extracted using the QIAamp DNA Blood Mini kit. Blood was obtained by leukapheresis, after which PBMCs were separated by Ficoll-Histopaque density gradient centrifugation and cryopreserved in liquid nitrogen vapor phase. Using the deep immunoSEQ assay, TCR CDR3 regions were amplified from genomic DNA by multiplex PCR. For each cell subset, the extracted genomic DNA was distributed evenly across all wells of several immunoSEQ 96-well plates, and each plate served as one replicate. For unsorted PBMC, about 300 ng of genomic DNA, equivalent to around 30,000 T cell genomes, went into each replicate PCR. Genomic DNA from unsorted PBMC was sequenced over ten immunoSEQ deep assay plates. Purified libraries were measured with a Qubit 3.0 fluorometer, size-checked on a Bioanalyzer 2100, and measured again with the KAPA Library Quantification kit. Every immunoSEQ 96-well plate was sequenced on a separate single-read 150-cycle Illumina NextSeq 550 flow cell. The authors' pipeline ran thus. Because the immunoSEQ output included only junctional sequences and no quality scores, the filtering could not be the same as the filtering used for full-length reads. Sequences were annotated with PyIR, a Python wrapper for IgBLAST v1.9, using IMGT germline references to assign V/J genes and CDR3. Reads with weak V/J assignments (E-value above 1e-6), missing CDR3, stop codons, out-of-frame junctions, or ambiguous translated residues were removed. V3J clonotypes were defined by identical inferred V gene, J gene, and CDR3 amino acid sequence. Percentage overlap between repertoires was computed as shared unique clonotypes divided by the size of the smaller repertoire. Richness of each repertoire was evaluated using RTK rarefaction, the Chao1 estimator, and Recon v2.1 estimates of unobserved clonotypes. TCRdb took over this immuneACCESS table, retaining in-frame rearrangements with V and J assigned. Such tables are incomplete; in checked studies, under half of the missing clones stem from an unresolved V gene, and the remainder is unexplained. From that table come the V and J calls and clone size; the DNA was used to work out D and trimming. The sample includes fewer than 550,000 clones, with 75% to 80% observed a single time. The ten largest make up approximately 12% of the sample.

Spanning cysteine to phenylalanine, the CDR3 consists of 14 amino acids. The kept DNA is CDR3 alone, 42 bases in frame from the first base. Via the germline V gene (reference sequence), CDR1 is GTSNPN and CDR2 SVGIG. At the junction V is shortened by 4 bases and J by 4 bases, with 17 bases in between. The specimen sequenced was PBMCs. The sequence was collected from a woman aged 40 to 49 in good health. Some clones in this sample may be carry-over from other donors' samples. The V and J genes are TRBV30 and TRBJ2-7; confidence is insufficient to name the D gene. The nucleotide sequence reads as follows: TGTGCCTGGAAATGGACCACTTTGACGTACGAGCAGTACTTC. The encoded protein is CAWKWTTLTYEQYF. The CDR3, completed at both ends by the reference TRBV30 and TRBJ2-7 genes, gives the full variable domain SQTIHQWPATLVQPVGSPLSLECTVEGTSNPNLYWYRQAAGRGLQLLFYSVGIGQISSEVPQNLSASRPQDRQFILSSKKLLLSDSGFYLCAWKWTTLTYEQYFGPGTRLTVT.